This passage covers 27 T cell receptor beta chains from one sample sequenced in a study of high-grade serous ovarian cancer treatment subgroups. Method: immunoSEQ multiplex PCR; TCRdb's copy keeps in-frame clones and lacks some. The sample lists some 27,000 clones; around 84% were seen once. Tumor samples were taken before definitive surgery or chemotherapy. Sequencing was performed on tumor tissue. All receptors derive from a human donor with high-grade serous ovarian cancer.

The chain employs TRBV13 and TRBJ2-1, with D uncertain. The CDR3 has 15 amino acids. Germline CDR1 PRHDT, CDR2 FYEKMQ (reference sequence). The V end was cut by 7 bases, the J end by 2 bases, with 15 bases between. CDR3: CASTPRGPPYNEQFF. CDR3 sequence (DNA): TGTGCCAGCACCCCTCGTGGTCCCCCCTACAATGAGCAGTTCTTC.

This chain's CDR3 is CASSPARNWETQYF. In DNA form, the CDR3 reads TGTGCCAGCAGTCCCGCGAGGAATTGGGAGACCCAGTACTTC. This chain joins TRBV11-2 and TRBJ2-5; D is unresolved. The CDR3 has 14 residues. The germline V gene has CDR1 SGHAT and CDR2 FQNNGV. The V and J ends lost 6 bases and 5 bases respectively, with 16 bases between them.

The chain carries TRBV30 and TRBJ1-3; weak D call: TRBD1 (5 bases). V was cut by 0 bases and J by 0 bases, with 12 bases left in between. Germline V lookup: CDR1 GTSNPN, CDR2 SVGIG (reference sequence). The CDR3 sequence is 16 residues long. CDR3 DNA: TGTGCCTGGAGTGTAACAGGCTCCTCCTCTGGAAACACCATATATTTT. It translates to CAWSVTGSSSGNTIYF.

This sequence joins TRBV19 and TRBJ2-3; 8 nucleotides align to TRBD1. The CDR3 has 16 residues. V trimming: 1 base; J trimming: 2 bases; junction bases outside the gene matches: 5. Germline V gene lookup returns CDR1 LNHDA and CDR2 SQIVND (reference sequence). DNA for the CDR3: TGTGCCAGTAGTATAGCGACAGGGGACCTCACAGATACGCAGTATTTT. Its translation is CASSIATGDLTDTQYF.

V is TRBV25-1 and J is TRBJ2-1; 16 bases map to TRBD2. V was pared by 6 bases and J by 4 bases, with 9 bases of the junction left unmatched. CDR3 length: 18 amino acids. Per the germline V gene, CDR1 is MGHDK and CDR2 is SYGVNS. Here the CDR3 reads CASRGLAGGQRAYNEQFF. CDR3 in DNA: TGTGCCAGCAGGGGACTAGCGGGAGGGCAGAGGGCGTACAATGAGCAGTTCTTC.

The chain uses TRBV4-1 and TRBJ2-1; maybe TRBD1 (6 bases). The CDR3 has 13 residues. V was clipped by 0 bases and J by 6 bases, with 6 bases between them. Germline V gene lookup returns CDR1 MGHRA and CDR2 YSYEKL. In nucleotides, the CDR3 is TGCGCCAGCAGCCAAGAAGGGGGCAATGAGCAGTTCTTC. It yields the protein CASSQEGGNEQFF.

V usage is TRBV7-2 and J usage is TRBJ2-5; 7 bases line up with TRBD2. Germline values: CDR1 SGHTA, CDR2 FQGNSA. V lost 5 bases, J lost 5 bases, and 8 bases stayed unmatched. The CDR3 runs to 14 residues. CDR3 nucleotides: TGTGCCAGCAGCCGCTCGGGGGGAGCGGAGACCCAGTACTTC. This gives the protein CASSRSGGAETQYF.

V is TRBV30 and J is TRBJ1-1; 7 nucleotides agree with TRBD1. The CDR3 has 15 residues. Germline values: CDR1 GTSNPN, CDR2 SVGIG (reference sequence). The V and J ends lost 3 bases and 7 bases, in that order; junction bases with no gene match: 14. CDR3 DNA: TGTGCCTGGAGGAATCGGGACAGAACCCTCAGTGAAGCTTTCTTT. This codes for CAWRNRDRTLSEAFF.

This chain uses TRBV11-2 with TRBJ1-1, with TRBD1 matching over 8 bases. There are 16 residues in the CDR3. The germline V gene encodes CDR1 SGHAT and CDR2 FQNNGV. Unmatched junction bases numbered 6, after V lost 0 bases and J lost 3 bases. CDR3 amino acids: CASSLDLTGGDTEAFF. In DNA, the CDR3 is TGTGCCAGCAGCTTAGACCTTACAGGGGGTGACACTGAAGCTTTCTTT.

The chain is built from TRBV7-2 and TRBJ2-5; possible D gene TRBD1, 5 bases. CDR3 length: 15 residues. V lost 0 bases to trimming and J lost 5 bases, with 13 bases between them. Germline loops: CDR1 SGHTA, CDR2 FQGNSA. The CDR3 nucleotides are TGTGCCAGCAGCTTAGCGGGGCTAGAGGCGGAGACCCAGTACTTC. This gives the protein CASSLAGLEAETQYF.

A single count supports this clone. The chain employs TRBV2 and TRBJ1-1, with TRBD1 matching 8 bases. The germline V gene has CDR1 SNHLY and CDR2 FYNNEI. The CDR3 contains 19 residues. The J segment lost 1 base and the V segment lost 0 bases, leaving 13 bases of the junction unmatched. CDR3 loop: CASSEALGGRGQRNTEAFF. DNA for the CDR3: TGTGCCAGCAGTGAAGCGCTTGGGGGCAGGGGGCAAAGGAACACTGAAGCTTTCTTT.

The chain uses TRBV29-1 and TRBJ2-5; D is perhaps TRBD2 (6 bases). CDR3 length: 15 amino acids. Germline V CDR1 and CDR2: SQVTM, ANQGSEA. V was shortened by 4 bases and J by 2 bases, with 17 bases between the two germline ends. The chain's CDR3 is CSVVEGLRGQETQYF. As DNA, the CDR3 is TGCAGCGTTGTGGAGGGACTGAGGGGACAAGAGACCCAGTACTTC.

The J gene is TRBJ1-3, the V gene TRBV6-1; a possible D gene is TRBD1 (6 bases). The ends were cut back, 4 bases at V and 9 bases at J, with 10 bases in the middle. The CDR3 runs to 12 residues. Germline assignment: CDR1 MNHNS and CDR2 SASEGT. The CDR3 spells CASSAGASTIYF. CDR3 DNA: TGTGCCAGCAGTGCAGGGGCCAGCACCATATATTTT.

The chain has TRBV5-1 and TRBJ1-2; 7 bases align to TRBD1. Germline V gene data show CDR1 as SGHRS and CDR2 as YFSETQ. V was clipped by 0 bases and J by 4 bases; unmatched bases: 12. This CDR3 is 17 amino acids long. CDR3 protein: CASSLALTGPLLYGYTF. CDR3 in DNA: TGCGCCAGCAGCTTGGCCTTGACAGGGCCTCTCCTCTATGGCTACACCTTC. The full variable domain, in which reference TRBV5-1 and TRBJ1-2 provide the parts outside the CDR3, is KAGVTQTPRYLIKTRGQQVTLSCSPISGHRSVSWYQQTPGQGLQFLFEYFSETQRNKGNFPGRFSGRQFSNSRSEMNVSTLELGDSALYLCASSLALTGPLLYGYTFGSGTRLTVV.

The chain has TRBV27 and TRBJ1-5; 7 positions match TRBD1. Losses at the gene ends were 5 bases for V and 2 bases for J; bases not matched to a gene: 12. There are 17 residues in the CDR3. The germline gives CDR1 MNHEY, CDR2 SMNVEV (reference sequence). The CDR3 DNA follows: TGTGCCAGCAGTCCCCGGGACAGTTATCCTGGCAATCAGCCCCAGCATTTT. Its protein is CASSPRDSYPGNQPQHF.

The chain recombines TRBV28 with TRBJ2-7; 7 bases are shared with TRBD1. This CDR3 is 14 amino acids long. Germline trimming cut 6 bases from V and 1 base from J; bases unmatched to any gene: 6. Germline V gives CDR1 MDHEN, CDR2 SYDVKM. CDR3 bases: TGTGCCAGCAGCACTCCACAGGGGTCCTACGAGCAGTACTTC. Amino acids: CASSTPQGSYEQYF.

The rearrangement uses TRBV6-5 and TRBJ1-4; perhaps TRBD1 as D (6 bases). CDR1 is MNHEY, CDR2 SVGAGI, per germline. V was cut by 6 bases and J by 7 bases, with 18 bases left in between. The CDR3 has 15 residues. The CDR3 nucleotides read TGTGCCAGCAGGAATCCCCAGGGAGGGGGTGAAAAACTGTTTTTT. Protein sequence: CASRNPQGGGEKLFF.

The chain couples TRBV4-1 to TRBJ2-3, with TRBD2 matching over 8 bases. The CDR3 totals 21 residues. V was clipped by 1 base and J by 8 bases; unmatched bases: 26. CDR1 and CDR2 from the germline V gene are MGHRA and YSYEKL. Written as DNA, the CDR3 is TGCGCCAGCAGCCAAGCATGGGAAGACTTGACTAGCGAGATCCCTAAGGGTACGCAGTATTTT. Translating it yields CASSQAWEDLTSEIPKGTQYF.

The CDR3 DNA reads TGTGCCAGCAGTTTGGGGACAGGGGCGCTCTATGGCTACACCTTC. Its protein product is CASSLGTGALYGYTF. The chain carries TRBV27 and TRBJ1-2; 10 bases fit TRBD1. V was pared by 3 bases and J by 4 bases, with 5 bases of the junction left unmatched. This CDR3 region has 15 residues. Germline assignment: CDR1 MNHEY and CDR2 SMNVEV (reference sequence).

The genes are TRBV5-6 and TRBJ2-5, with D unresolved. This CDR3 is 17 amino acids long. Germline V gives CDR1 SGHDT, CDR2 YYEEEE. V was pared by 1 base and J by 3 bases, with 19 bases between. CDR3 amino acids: CASSLLGFGEGKETQYF. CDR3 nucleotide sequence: TGTGCCAGCAGCTTGTTGGGCTTTGGCGAAGGCAAAGAGACCCAGTACTTC.

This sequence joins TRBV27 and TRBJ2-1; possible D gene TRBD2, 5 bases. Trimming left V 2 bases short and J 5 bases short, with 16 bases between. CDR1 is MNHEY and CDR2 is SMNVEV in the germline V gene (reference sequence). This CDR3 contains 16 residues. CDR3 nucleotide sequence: TGTGCCAGCAGTTTAAGTGGGGAGAGTTTGGACAATGAGCAGTTCTTC. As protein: CASSLSGESLDNEQFF.

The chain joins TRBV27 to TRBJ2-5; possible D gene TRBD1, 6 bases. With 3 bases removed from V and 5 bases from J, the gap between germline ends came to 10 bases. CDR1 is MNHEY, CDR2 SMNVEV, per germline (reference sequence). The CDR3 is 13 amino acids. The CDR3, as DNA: TGTGCCAGCAGTTTGCAGGGGCGGGAGACCCAGTACTTC. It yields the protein CASSLQGRETQYF.

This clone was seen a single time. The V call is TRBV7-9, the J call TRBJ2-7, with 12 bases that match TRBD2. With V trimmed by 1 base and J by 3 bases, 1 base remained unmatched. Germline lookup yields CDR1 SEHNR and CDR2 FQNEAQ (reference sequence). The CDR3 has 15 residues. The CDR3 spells CASSLVLAGGYEQYF. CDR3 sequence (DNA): TGTGCCAGCAGCTTAGTACTAGCGGGAGGCTACGAGCAGTACTTC.

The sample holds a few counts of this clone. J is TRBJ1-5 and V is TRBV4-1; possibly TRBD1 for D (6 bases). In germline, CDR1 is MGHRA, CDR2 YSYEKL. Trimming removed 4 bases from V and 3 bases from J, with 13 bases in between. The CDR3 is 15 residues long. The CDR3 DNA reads TGCGCCAGCAGCCGTAGCCGACAGGTCAATCAGCCCCAGCATTTT. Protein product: CASSRSRQVNQPQHF.

The CDR3 DNA follows: TGTGCCAGCAGCCGGGACTCCTCAGCTGGCGACGAGCAGTACTTC. Amino acids: CASSRDSSAGDEQYF. The rearrangement uses TRBV5-6 and TRBJ2-7; the D gene is possibly TRBD2 (6 bases). Germline CDR1 SGHDT, CDR2 YYEEEE. The CDR3 is made up of 15 amino acids. Trimming shortened V by 4 bases and J by 5 bases, and 19 bases separated the two germline ends.

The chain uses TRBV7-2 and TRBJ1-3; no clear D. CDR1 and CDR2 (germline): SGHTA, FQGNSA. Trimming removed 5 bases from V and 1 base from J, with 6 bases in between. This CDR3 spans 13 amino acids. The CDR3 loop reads CASSPRSGNTIYF. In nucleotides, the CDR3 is TGTGCCAGCAGCCCCCGGTCTGGAAACACCATATATTTT.

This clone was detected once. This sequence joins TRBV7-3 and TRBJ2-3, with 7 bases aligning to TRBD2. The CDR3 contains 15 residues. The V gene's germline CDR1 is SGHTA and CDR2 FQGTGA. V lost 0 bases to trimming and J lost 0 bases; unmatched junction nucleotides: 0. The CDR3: CASSLTSGSTDTQYF. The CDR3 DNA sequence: TGTGCCAGCAGCTTAACTAGCGGGAGCACAGATACGCAGTATTTT.